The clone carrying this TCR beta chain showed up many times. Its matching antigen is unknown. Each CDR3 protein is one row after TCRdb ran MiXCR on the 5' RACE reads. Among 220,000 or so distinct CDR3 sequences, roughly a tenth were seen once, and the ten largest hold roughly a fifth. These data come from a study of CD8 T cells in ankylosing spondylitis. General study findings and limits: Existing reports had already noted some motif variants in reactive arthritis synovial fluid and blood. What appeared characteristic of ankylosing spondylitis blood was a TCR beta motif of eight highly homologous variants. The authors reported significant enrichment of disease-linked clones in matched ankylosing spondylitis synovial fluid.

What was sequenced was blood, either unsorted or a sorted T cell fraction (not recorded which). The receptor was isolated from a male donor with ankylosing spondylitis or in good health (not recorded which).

The CDR3 is CSASIQAYGYTF. The DNA for the CDR3 is TGCAGTGCTAGTATCCAGGCCTATGGCTACACCTTC. The chain employs TRBV20-1 and TRBJ1-2, with no clear D. This CDR3 region has 12 residues. Trimming took 3 bases from V and 4 from J, leaving 9 bases between them. In germline, CDR1 is DFQATT, CDR2 SNEGSKA (reference sequence).